This TCR beta chain appears in the sequencing data of a study of T cell repertoires in cytomegalovirus infection. Across the study: Public signatures in TCR beta pointed to CMV infection and matching HLA type. The study's findings and limits: The response measured ex vivo was dominated by TCR beta clonotypes (HLA-C-restricted and CMV-specific). Summed public TCR beta family frequency identified CMV carriers bearing the relevant HLA.

TCRdb called the reads again in MiXCR, with one record for every CDR3 protein. The table includes 450,000 to 550,000 distinct CDR3 sequences, about 15% detected once. This CDR3 region has 15 residues. V lost 5 bases and J lost 1, with 12 bases in between. CDR1 is LNHDA and CDR2 is SQIVND in the germline V gene (reference sequence). This clonotype was counted many times. Its antigen is not identified. This TCR was sampled from a human donor in good health (CMV status not recorded). Some clones in this sample may be carry-over from other donors' samples. The specimen sequenced was CD8+ T cells from PBMCs. The chain combines TRBV19 with TRBJ1-5, with D hard to call. CDR3 DNA sequence: TGTGCCAGTAGTGCATTCCTTAGAAGCAATCAGCCCCAGCATTTT. Residues: CASSAFLRSNQPQHF.